This T cell receptor (beta chain) was observed in a study of cytomegalovirus exposure and HLA in healthy donors. Comments on this clone: No antigen is known for it.

60 Vbeta and 13 Jbeta primers were used in PCR. Profiling relied on immunoSEQ multiplex PCR, and the TCRdb table lists in-frame clones only, not all of them. The data show about 140,000 clones, with around 78% seen just once and 1.5% to 1.9% held by the top ten. Overall study findings and caveats: In a later analysis, TCR beta V- and J-gene trimming showed a link to a missense DCLRE1C variant. It was taken for granted in presence/absence analyses that sequencing depth across donors was roughly uniform. Being indistinguishable, some V segments were excluded, TRBV6-2 and TRBV6-3 among them.

CDR3 size: 13 residues. Per the germline V gene, CDR1 is SNHLY and CDR2 is FYNNEI. V gave up 10 bases and J gave up 5 bases; unmatched junction bases: 9. The material sequenced was PBMCs. The rearrangement links TRBV2 to TRBJ1-1, with TRBD1 identical over 8 bases. This clonotype was sampled from a man between 35 and 55 years old in good health and CMV-seronegative. CDR3 bases: TGTGCCACTTGCCCGACAGGGGAGACTGAAGCTTTCTTT. Translation gives CATCPTGETEAFF.